Presented here are 25 T cell receptor beta chains from one specimen sequenced in a study of T cell changes during pregnancy in multiple sclerosis. The repertoire was sequenced with immunoSEQ multiplex PCR; TCRdb's copy has only in-frame clones and lacks some. The repertoire holds 81,000 or so clones, with roughly nine tenths as singletons. Sequenced material: PBMCs, taken in the first trimester of pregnancy. These TCRs come from a female donor in good health, serving as a control in a pregnancy study. Some clones in this sample may be carry-over from other donors' samples.

V is TRBV6-1 and J is TRBJ1-6, with a weak D call TRBD1 (5 bases). The CDR3 length is 16 residues. Looked up from germline, CDR1 is MNHNS and CDR2 is SASEGT. V was clipped by 2 bases and J by 5 bases, with 13 bases between them. The CDR3 reads CASSELAGINNSPLHF. CDR3 DNA: TGTGCCAGCAGTGAACTTGCAGGGATCAATAATTCACCCCTCCACTTT.

V gene TRBV19 combines with J gene TRBJ2-1; TRBD2 aligns across 7 bases. Germline V gene data show CDR1 as LNHDA and CDR2 as SQIVND (reference sequence). This CDR3 region has 13 residues. V was pared by 0 bases and J by 13 bases, with 6 bases of the junction left unmatched. The CDR3 nucleotides read TGTGCCAGTAGTATAGATTACGGACTAGATCAGTTCTTC. Protein sequence: CASSIDYGLDQFF.

This sequence joins TRBV7-2 and TRBJ2-3; TRBD2 matches at 7 bases. The V segment lost 3 bases and the J segment 0 bases; nucleotides outside the gene matches: 6. The CDR3 extends over 16 amino acids. CDR1 SGHTA and CDR2 FQGNSA come from the germline V gene. The CDR3 region has the DNA TGTGCCAGCAGCTTTGGGACTATTACTAGCACAGATACGCAGTATTTT. Protein product: CASSFGTITSTDTQYF.

The chain has TRBV5-1 and TRBJ1-4; the D gene is possibly TRBD1 (6 bases). V dropped 2 bases and J dropped 8 bases, with 19 bases sitting between them. The CDR3 is 16 residues long. Germline CDR1 reads SGHRS; CDR2 reads YFSETQ. The CDR3 region is CASSFAIGGTGEKLFF. In nucleotides, the CDR3 is TGCGCCAGCAGCTTCGCGATCGGCGGAACAGGGGAAAAACTGTTTTTT.

The chain is built from TRBV6-1 and TRBJ1-2; D unresolved. V was clipped by 1 base and J by 7 bases, with 13 bases between them. There are 14 residues in the CDR3. Germline CDR1 and CDR2: MNHNS and SASEGT. The CDR3 bases are TGTGCCAGCAGTGAAGGAGTCGGGGTCGGTGGCTACACCTTC. It encodes CASSEGVGVGGYTF.

The DNA for the CDR3 is TGTGCCAGCAGCTTAGATGAGAATATCGAAAAACTGTTTTTT. It encodes CASSLDENIEKLFF. V is TRBV11-3 and J is TRBJ1-4; D ambiguous. V shed 0 bases and J shed 8 bases, with 10 bases lying between them. The V gene's germline CDR1 is SGHNT and CDR2 YENEEA. The CDR3 covers 14 residues.

Here the CDR3 reads CASSERQGNQPQHF. In DNA, the CDR3 is TGTGCCAGCAGTGAACGACAGGGCAATCAGCCCCAGCATTTT. The V and J genes are TRBV2 and TRBJ1-5, with D perhaps TRBD1 (6 bases). The CDR3 sequence is 14 residues long. V lost 2 bases to trimming and J lost 2 bases, with 7 bases between them. Per the germline V gene, CDR1 is SNHLY and CDR2 is FYNNEI.

The chain uses TRBV28 and TRBJ1-2; possible D gene TRBD1, 5 bases. Per germline, CDR1 MDHEN and CDR2 SYDVKM. The V gene lost 8 bases and the J gene lost 8 bases, with 12 bases spanning the gap. CDR3 size: 11 residues. CDR3 in DNA: TGTGCCAGCTCAGGGATCTGGGGCTACACCTTC. It translates to CASSGIWGYTF.

This clone was observed once. The chain joins TRBV4-3 to TRBJ1-1; a possible D gene is TRBD1 (5 bases). Deletions cut 0 bases from V and 1 base from J, with 9 bases between. Germline lookup yields CDR1 LGHNA and CDR2 YSLEER. CDR3 length: 15 residues. CDR3 amino acids: CASSQDLQGNTEAFF. The CDR3 DNA reads TGCGCCAGCAGCCAAGATCTGCAGGGGAACACTGAAGCTTTCTTT.

V is TRBV7-9 and J is TRBJ2-5; 13 nucleotides agree with TRBD2. The CDR3 has 17 amino acids. Trimming took 5 bases from V and 2 from J; bases not matched to a gene: 8. Germline V gene data show CDR1 as SEHNR and CDR2 as FQNEAQ (reference sequence). The CDR3 DNA sequence: TGTGCCAGCAGCGATGGGACTAGCGGGATTATACAAGAGACCCAGTACTTC. Its translation is CASSDGTSGIIQETQYF.

This sequence joins TRBV4-1 and TRBJ2-7, with D possibly being TRBD1 (6 bases). From germline, CDR1 is MGHRA and CDR2 YSYEKL. Trimming cost V 4 bases and J 2 bases, with 15 bases left between them. The CDR3 contains 15 residues. CDR3 sequence reads: CASSPPGAGTYEQYF. The CDR3 nucleotides are TGCGCCAGCAGCCCCCCAGGGGCGGGTACCTACGAGCAGTACTTC.

This clone has just one count. V gene TRBV7-8 combines with J gene TRBJ1-3; D is possibly TRBD1 (5 bases). Germline-derived CDR1 and CDR2 are SGHVS and FQNEAQ. V lost 1 base and J lost 0, with 13 bases in between. CDR3 length: 17 amino acids. The CDR3 is CASSLGGSGFSGNTIYF. CDR3 bases: TGTGCCAGCAGCTTAGGGGGTTCAGGGTTCTCTGGAAACACCATATATTTT.

The V gene is TRBV5-8, the J gene TRBJ2-1, with TRBD1 as a possible D gene (5 bases). The CDR3 totals 13 residues. V shed 1 base and J shed 6 bases, with 8 bases lying between them. Germline V lookup: CDR1 SGHTS, CDR2 YDEGEE. CDR3 nucleotides: TGTGCCAGCAGCTTGCAGGGTGGCAATGAGCAGTTCTTC. As protein: CASSLQGGNEQFF. The full variable domain, rest sourced from reference TRBV5-8 and TRBJ2-1, is EAGVTQSPTHLIKTRGQQATLRCSPISGHTSVYWYQQALGLGLQFLLWYDEGEERNRGNFPPRFSGRQFPNYSSELNVNALELEDSALYLCASSLQGGNEQFFGPGTRLTVL.

V usage is TRBV10-3 and J usage is TRBJ1-2; D unclear. The germline V gene has CDR1 ENHRY and CDR2 SYGVKD. The CDR3 totals 12 residues. The V end was cut by 3 bases, the J end by 6 bases, with 8 bases between. As DNA, the CDR3 is TGTGCCATCAGTGATCAGGCCAATGGCTACACCTTC. Translated: CAISDQANGYTF.

V gene TRBV15 combines with J gene TRBJ2-1; TRBD2 matches 10 bases. This CDR3 has 15 amino acids. Germline CDR1 reads LNHNV; CDR2 reads YYDKDF (reference sequence). V shed 0 bases, J shed 9 bases, and the junction held 5 bases outside the gene matches. CDR3 sequence reads: CATSRDQAGGREQFF. CDR3 nucleotide sequence: TGTGCCACCAGCAGAGATCAAGCGGGGGGGCGTGAGCAGTTCTTC.

V is TRBV9 and J is TRBJ2-2; D ambiguous. The ends were cut back, 0 bases at V and 4 bases at J, with 16 bases in the middle. There are 17 residues in the CDR3. Germline V lookup: CDR1 SGDLS, CDR2 YYNGEE. This chain's CDR3 is CASSVDPQPYGTGELFF. The DNA for the CDR3 is TGTGCCAGCAGCGTAGACCCCCAACCTTACGGCACCGGGGAGCTGTTTTTT. The entire variable domain, with the rest obtained from reference TRBV9 and TRBJ2-2, is as follows: DSGVTQTPKHLITATGQRVTLRCSPRSGDLSVYWYQQSLDQGLQFLIQYYNGEERAKGNILERFSAQQFPDLHSELNLSSLELGDSALYFCASSVDPQPYGTGELFFGEGSRLTVL.

The chain links TRBV7-9 to TRBJ2-2; weak D call: TRBD2 (5 bases). CDR1 is SEHNR, CDR2 FQNEAQ, per germline (reference sequence). CDR3 length: 17 residues. The germline V and J ends were trimmed by 6 bases and 6 bases, with 23 bases remaining between them. This CDR3 is CASRSNPRDRAPGELFF. DNA of the CDR3: TGTGCCAGCAGATCCAACCCCCGGGATCGGGCACCCGGGGAGCTGTTTTTT.

The genes are TRBV9 and TRBJ2-5; 12 nucleotides align to TRBD2. Germline CDR1 is SGDLS and CDR2 is YYNGEE. The CDR3 covers 19 residues. Trimming cost V 0 bases and J 5 bases; bases outside gene matches: 14. CDR3 bases: TGTGCCAGCAGCGTAGCTGGTCTTCTAGCGGGGGGGGGACCGGAGACCCAGTACTTC. It codes for CASSVAGLLAGGGPETQYF.

This chain links TRBV5-4 with TRBJ2-3, with D possibly TRBD1 on 6 matching bases. The germline V gene has CDR1 SGHNT and CDR2 YYREEE (reference sequence). Trimming took off 3 bases at V and 1 base at J, with 12 bases between the two ends. CDR3 length: 15 residues. CDR3 DNA sequence: TGTGCCAGCAGCTACTCAGGGGCGCGCACAGATACGCAGTATTTT. It codes for CASSYSGARTDTQYF.

This clone appeared a single time. V gene TRBV29-1 combines with J gene TRBJ2-7; 13 nucleotides line up with TRBD2. The germline CDR1 and CDR2 sequences are SQVTM and ANQGSEA. Trimming removed 6 bases from V and 1 base from J; junction bases left unmatched: 3. This CDR3 contains 14 residues. The CDR3 DNA is TGCAGCGTGCAGACTAGCGGGGGGTCCTACGAGCAGTACTTC. It encodes CSVQTSGGSYEQYF.

The chain has TRBV5-1 and TRBJ2-5; possibly TRBD2 for D (5 bases). Trimming removed 2 bases from V and 3 bases from J, with 14 bases in between. The germline CDR1 and CDR2 sequences are SGHRS and YFSETQ. The CDR3 spans 15 residues. CDR3 bases: TGCGCCAGCAGCTTCGGTCGGGGAAGGGAAGAGACCCAGTACTTC. Protein: CASSFGRGREETQYF. Full variable domain (missing parts from reference TRBV5-1 and TRBJ2-5): KAGVTQTPRYLIKTRGQQVTLSCSPISGHRSVSWYQQTPGQGLQFLFEYFSETQRNKGNFPGRFSGRQFSNSRSEMNVSTLELGDSALYLCASSFGRGREETQYFGPGTRLLVL.

The chain has TRBV6-6 and TRBJ2-5, with D perhaps matching TRBD1 (5 bases). The CDR3 consists of 14 residues. Germline CDR1 is MNHNY and CDR2 is SVGAGI (reference sequence). Trimming took off 6 bases at V and 3 bases at J, with 14 bases between the two ends. The CDR3 spells CASRPSPREETQYF. The DNA of the CDR3 is TGTGCCAGCAGACCGAGCCCCAGGGAAGAGACCCAGTACTTC.

This rearrangement joins TRBV28 to TRBJ1-2; 9 positions match TRBD1. The V and J ends lost 5 bases and 6 bases, in that order; junction bases with no gene match: 13. This CDR3 is 16 amino acids long. CDR1 MDHEN and CDR2 SYDVKM come from the germline V gene. The CDR3 nucleotides read TGTGCCAGCAGTCGCGCTCCGGGACAGGGCGCTCATGGCTACACCTTC. Its protein product is CASSRAPGQGAHGYTF.

The chain recombines TRBV7-9 with TRBJ2-3, with 7 bases aligning to TRBD2. Germline V CDR1 and CDR2: SEHNR, FQNEAQ (reference sequence). V lost 4 bases, J lost 9 bases, and 19 bases stayed unmatched. The CDR3 loop spans 17 amino acids. The CDR3 DNA follows: TGTGCCAGCAGCTCAACGGGTAGCGGGCCCGGGGGAGTCACGCAGTATTTT. Encoded protein: CASSSTGSGPGGVTQYF.

The J gene is TRBJ1-2, the V gene TRBV18; 9 positions match TRBD1. The V segment lost 3 bases and the J segment 4 bases; nucleotides outside the gene matches: 6. In germline, CDR1 is KGHSH, CDR2 LQKENI. This CDR3 has 15 amino acids. CDR3 in DNA: TGTGCCAGCTCACCTGAGACAGGGGGAGGCTATGGCTACACCTTC. Amino acids: CASSPETGGGYGYTF.